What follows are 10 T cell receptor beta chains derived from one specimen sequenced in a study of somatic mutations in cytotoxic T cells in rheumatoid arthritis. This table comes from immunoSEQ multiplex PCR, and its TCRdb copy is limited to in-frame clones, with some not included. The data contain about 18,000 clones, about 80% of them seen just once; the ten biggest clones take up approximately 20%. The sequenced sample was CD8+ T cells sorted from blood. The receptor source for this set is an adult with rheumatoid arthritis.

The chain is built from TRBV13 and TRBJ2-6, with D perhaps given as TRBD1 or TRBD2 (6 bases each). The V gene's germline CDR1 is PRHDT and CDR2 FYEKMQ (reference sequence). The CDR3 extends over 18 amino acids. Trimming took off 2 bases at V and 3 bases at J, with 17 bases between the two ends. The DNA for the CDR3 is TGTGCCAGCAGCTTACGGGGGCCCTTATCCCTTGGGGCCAACGTCCTGACTTTC. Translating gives CASSLRGPLSLGANVLTF.

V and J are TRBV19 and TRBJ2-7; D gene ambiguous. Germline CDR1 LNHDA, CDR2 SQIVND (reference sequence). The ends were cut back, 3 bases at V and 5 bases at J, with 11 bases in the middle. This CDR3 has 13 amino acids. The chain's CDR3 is CASSILAKDEQYF. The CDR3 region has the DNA TGTGCCAGTAGTATTCTGGCTAAGGACGAGCAGTACTTC. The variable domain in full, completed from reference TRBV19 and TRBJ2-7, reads DGGITQSPKYLFRKEGQNVTLSCEQNLNHDAMYWYRQDPGQGLRLIYYSQIVNDFQKGDIAEGYSVSREKKESFPLTVTSAQKNPTAFYLCASSILAKDEQYFGPGTRLTVT.

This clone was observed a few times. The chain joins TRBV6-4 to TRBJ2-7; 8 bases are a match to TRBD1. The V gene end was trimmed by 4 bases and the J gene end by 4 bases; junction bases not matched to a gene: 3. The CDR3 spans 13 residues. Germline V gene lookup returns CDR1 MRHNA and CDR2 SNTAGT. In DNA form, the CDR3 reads TGTGCCAGCAGTGCTAACAGGGGGTACGAGCAGTACTTC. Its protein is CASSANRGYEQYF.

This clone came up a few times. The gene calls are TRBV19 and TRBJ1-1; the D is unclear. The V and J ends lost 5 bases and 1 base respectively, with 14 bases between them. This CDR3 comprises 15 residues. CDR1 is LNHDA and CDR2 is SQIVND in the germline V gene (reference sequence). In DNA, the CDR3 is TGTGCCAGTAGTGTACCCTTTGGAACGAACACTGAAGCTTTCTTT. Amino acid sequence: CASSVPFGTNTEAFF.

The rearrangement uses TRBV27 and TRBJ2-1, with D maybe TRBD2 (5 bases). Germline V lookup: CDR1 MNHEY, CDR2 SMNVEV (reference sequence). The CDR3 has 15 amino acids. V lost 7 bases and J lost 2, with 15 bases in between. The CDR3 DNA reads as TGTGCCAGCACCGGACGGGGAACTCCCTACAATGAGCAGTTCTTC. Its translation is CASTGRGTPYNEQFF.

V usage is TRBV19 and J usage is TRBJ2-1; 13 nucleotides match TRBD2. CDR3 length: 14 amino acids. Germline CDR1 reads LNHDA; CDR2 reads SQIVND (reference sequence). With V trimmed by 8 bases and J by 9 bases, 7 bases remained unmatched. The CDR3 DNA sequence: TGTGCCAGTGAACTAGCGGGAGGGCCGGGTGAGCAGTTCTTC. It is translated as CASELAGGPGEQFF.

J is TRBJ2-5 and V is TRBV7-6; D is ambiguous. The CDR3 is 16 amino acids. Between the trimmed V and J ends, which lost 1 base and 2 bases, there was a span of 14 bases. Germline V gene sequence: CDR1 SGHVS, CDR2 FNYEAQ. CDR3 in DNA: TGTGCCAGCAGCTTAGGTCGACATCCCGAACAAGAGACCCAGTACTTC. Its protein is CASSLGRHPEQETQYF.

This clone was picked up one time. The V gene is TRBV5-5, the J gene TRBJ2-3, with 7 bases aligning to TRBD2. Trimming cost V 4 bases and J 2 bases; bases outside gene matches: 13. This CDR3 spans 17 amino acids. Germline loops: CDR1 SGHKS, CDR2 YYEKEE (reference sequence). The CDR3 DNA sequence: TGTGCCAGCAGCCCGCCGACGGTAGCGGGTGACACAGATACGCAGTATTTT. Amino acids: CASSPPTVAGDTDTQYF. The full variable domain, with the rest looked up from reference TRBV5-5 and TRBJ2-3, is DAGVTQSPTHLIKTRGQQVTLRCSPISGHKSVSWYQQVLGQGPQFIFQYYEKEERGRGNFPDRFSARQFPNYSSELNVNALLLGDSALYLCASSPPTVAGDTDTQYFGPGTRLTVL.

In DNA form, the CDR3 reads TGTGCCAGCAGCTTAGATCTGGGTACCTACGAGCAGTACTTC. Amino acids: CASSLDLGTYEQYF. The chain carries TRBV11-1 and TRBJ2-7; D is unclear. CDR1 is SGHAT, CDR2 FQDESV, per germline (reference sequence). V was trimmed by 1 base and J by 2 bases, leaving 9 bases between them. CDR3 length: 14 amino acids.

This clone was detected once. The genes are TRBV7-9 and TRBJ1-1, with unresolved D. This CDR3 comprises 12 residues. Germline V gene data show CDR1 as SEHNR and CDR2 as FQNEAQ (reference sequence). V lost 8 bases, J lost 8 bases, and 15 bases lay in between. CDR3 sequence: CASGPPILEAFF. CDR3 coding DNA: TGTGCCAGCGGCCCCCCTATTCTGGAAGCTTTCTTT. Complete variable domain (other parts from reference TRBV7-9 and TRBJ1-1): DTGVSQNPRHKITKRGQNVTFRCDPISEHNRLYWYRQTLGQGPEFLTYFQNEAQLEKSRLLSDRFSAERPKGSFSTLEIQRTEQGDSAMYLCASGPPILEAFFGQGTRLTVV.